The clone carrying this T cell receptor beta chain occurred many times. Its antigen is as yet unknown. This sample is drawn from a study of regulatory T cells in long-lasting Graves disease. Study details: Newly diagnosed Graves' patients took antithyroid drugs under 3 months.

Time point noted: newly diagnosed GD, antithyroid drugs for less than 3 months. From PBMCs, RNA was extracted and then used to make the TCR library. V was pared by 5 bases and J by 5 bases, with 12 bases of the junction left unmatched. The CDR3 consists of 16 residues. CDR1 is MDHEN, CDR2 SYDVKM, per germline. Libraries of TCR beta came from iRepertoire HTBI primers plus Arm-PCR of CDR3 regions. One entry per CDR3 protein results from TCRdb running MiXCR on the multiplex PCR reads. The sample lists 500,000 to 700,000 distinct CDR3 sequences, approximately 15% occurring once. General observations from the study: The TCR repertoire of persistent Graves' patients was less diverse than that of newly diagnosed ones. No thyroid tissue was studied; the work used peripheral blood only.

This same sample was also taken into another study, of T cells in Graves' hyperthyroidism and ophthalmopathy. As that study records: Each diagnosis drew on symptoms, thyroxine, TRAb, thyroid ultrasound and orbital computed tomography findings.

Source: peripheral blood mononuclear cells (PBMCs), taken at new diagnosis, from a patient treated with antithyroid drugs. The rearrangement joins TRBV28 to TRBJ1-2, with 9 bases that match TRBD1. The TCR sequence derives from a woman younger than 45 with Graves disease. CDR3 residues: CASSLITGGLGYGYTF. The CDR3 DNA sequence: TGTGCCAGCAGTCTTATAACAGGGGGCCTAGGGTATGGCTACACCTTC.